Listed below are T cell receptor beta chains from one sample, sequenced in a study of OX40 agonist ivuxolimab in advanced cancers. The protocol was immunoSEQ multiplex PCR, while the TCRdb copy is restricted to in-frame clones and leaves out a portion. This table has over 50,000 clones, approximately 81% appearing once. Sequencing used CD4+ or CD8+ T cells sorted from blood, obtained in a trial of the OX40 agonist ivuxolimab. All receptors derive from an adult with an advanced solid tumor such as melanoma, head and neck, liver or kidney cancer. CDR3s include the opening cysteine and the closing phenylalanine or tryptophan. A D gene is named only where the DNA matches it firmly. Size is omitted from some rows. Given values are once, few, many or a class for expanded clones.

d_call clone_size j_call v_call cdr3_nt cdr3_aa
. . TRBJ2-7 TRBV10-3 TGTGCCATCAGTGACCCGGAGAGGGAGCCCTACGAGCAGTACTTC CAISDPEREPYEQYF
TRBD2 few TRBJ2-1 TRBV11-2 TGTGCCAGCAGCGGACTAGCGGGAGGCGGCTACAATGAGCAGTTCTTC CASSGLAGGGYNEQFF
. . TRBJ2-1 TRBV5-1 TGCGCCAGCAGCTCCCCAGGCAGTGATGAGCAGTTCTTC CASSSPGSDEQFF
. once TRBJ2-1 TRBV29-1 TGCAGCGTAAGACAGGAGTCCGTTTTCCAGAGCAATGAGCAGTTCTTC CSVRQESVFQSNEQFF
. . TRBJ2-3 TRBV6-5 TGTGCCAGCAGTTACGGGGGGCTAGGAGATACGCAGTATTTT CASSYGGLGDTQYF
. . TRBJ1-4 TRBV5-8 TGTGCCAGCAGCTTGGTAGGGAGAGAAGAAGAAAAACTGTTTTTT CASSLVGREEEKLFF
. . TRBJ2-7 TRBV6-6 TGTGCCAGCAGGCCAGGACAATCCTACGAGCAGTACTTC CASRPGQSYEQYF
. . TRBJ1-5 TRBV28 TGTGCCAGCAGCTCCTCCGAGGGGGATAGCAATCAGCCCCAGCATTTT CASSSSEGDSNQPQHF
TRBD1 once TRBJ2-7 TRBV11-2 TGTGCCAGCCAGAAACTACCGGGACAGGGGTACGAGCAGTACTTC CASQKLPGQGYEQYF
. once TRBJ2-5 TRBV4-3 TGCGCCAGCAGCCAAGATGTGGGAAGGGAGACCCAGTACTTC CASSQDVGRETQYF